This T cell receptor beta chain was captured by sequencing in a study of radiation and T cells in renal cell carcinoma. The data were produced by immunoSEQ multiplex PCR, yet TCRdb's version contains in-frame clones alone and is incomplete. The repertoire holds 140,000 or so clones, with approximately 90% as singletons. Time point specified: baseline pretreatment blood. Treatment described: 15 Gy SBRT to primary tumor, nephrectomy 4 weeks later. Serial blood draws occurred at baseline and 2 and 4 weeks post-SBRT. V lost 2 bases and J 3 bases, leaving 8 bases between the germline ends. The CDR3 is made up of 14 amino acids. The germline gives CDR1 MNHNS, CDR2 SASEGT. A remark on this clone: As yet, its antigen is unknown.

Study-wide results and limits: Pretreatment tumor biopsies were lacking, so baseline clonotypes are unknown.

This specimen consisted of blood, obtained from a patient whose treatment included radiotherapy and nephrectomy. This chain connects TRBV6-1 to TRBJ1-5, with TRBD1 as a possible D gene (5 bases). This receptor was taken from a woman between 45 and 65 years old with renal cell carcinoma. The CDR3 sequence is CASSEQGHNQPQHF. The CDR3 coding sequence is TGTGCCAGCAGTGAACAGGGCCACAATCAGCCCCAGCATTTT.